Presented here are 30 T cell receptor beta chains from one specimen sequenced in a study of tumor-infiltrating lymphocytes in primary liver carcinoma. Bulk tissue was left unsorted, and RNA and DNA were co-extracted from about 19-30 mg of it. Production of TCR beta cDNA used about 500 ng total RNA together with a constant-region primer. Employing slightly modified ARM-PCR, three nested multiplex PCR rounds were run, and these gave rise to the TCR beta libraries. PCR rounds one and two used TRBV1-TRBV30 forward primers with a C-beta reverse primer for around 10 cycles each. TCRdb redid the calling of the multiplex PCR reads with MiXCR, one entry per CDR3 protein. This table holds roughly 120,000 distinct CDR3 sequences, 55% to 75% found once. Specimen: liver tumor tissue from sampling region 3. Subset defined: tumor region T3, left-lateral pole. The receptors shown here come from a woman aged 55-69 years with primary liver carcinoma and hepatitis B virus infection.

This chain uses TRBV6-2 or TRBV6-3 with TRBJ2-3; 12 bases line up with TRBD1. Germline-derived CDR1 and CDR2 are MNHEY and SVGEGT. The CDR3 covers 16 residues. Germline trimming cut 6 bases from V and 5 bases from J; bases unmatched to any gene: 9. The chain's CDR3 is CASRAAGTGGEDTQYF. The DNA of the CDR3 is TGTGCCAGCAGAGCAGCCGGGACAGGGGGCGAAGATACGCAGTATTTT.

Note on this clonotype: A junction end diverges from the germline sequence, so it may reflect a read error. The chain uses TRBV9 and TRBJ2-1; D is possibly TRBD2 (6 bases). CDR1 and CDR2 from the germline V gene are SGDLS and YYNGEE. CDR3 length: 17 amino acids. CDR3 DNA sequence: TGTGCCAGCAGCGAGACCCTCGGGGGAATAACGGGTAATGCGCAGTTCTTC. This translates into CASSETLGGITGNAQFF.

J is TRBJ2-3 and V is TRBV11-2; a weak D match, TRBD2 (6 bases). Germline values: CDR1 SGHAT, CDR2 FQNNGV. Trimming cost V 1 base and J 15 bases, with 20 bases left between them. The CDR3 loop spans 14 amino acids. The CDR3 DNA sequence: TGTGCCAGCAGCTTAGGGAGTGGACCGGGGGAGCAATATTTT. The encoded protein is CASSLGSGPGEQYF.

This clonotype has a count of ten or more. The rearrangement joins TRBV5-1 to TRBJ2-1, with 9 bases that match TRBD2. V was clipped by 0 bases and J by 12 bases; unmatched bases: 13. Germline CDR1 reads SGHRS; CDR2 reads YFSETQ. CDR3 length: 16 residues. The CDR3 loop reads CASSLVAAGGPGWQFF. The CDR3 nucleotides are TGCGCCAGCAGCTTGGTAGCCGCGGGAGGGCCCGGATGGCAGTTCTTC.

The genes are TRBV4-2 and TRBJ2-7; TRBD2 agrees at 13 bases. V was pared by 4 bases and J by 12 bases, with 12 bases of the junction left unmatched. The germline gives CDR1 LGHNA, CDR2 YNFKEQ. The CDR3 sequence is 15 residues long. As DNA, the CDR3 is TGTGCCAGCAGCCTTGGACTAGCGGGAGCCTACGAACGGTACTTC. The encoded protein is CASSLGLAGAYERYF.

This clonotype was seen only once. Relative to the germline gene, one junction end is altered; a read error may explain this. The rearrangement joins TRBV5-1 to TRBJ2-5; D not certain. CDR1 and CDR2 from the germline V gene are SGHRS and YFSETQ. CDR3 length: 16 amino acids. The CDR3 is CASSLGANKAEETQCF. In DNA, the CDR3 is TGCGCCAGCAGCTTAGGCGCGAACAAGGCCGAGGAGACCCAGTGCTTC. Complete variable domain (other parts from reference TRBV5-1 and TRBJ2-5): KAGVTQTPRYLIKTRGQQVTLSCSPISGHRSVSWYQQTPGQGLQFLFEYFSETQRNKGNFPGRFSGRQFSNSRSEMNVSTLELGDSALYLCASSLGANKAEETQCFGPGTRLLVL.

The chain uses TRBV20-1 and TRBJ2-7; weak D call: TRBD1 (6 bases). Trimming removed 5 bases from V and 3 bases from J, with 17 bases in between. In germline, CDR1 is DFQATT, CDR2 SNEGSKA (reference sequence). The CDR3 sequence is 14 residues long. The CDR3 loop reads CSAGGQNSNYEQYF. As DNA, the CDR3 is TGCAGTGCTGGAGGACAGAATTCTAACTACGAGCAGTACTTC.

With regard to this clonotype: Given the absence of the conserved phenylalanine or tryptophan at the CDR3 end, a read error is likely. The chain recombines TRBV29-1 with TRBJ1-1; TRBD1 aligns across 7 bases. The CDR3 runs to 13 residues. Germline assignment: CDR1 SQVTM and CDR2 ANQGSEA. After removal of 6 bases from V and 5 bases from J, the junction contained 9 bases not matched to a gene. CDR3 coding DNA: TGCAGCGTCAACCGACAGGGTCGGACTGAAGCTTTCTCC. As protein: CSVNRQGRTEAFS.

The chain carries TRBV28 and TRBJ1-5; 7 bases line up with TRBD1. CDR3 length equals 14 residues. Unmatched junction bases numbered 6, after V lost 7 bases and J lost 3 bases. The germline gives CDR1 MDHEN, CDR2 SYDVKM. CDR3 nucleotide sequence: TGTGCCAGCACTGGGGACAGTAACAATCAGCCCCAGCATTTT. It specifies CASTGDSNNQPQHF.

The chain recombines TRBV5-1 with TRBJ2-3; maybe TRBD1 (6 bases). V was pared by 2 bases and J by 6 bases, with 28 bases between. The CDR3 covers 19 residues. Germline V gene data show CDR1 as SGHRS and CDR2 as YFSETQ. The CDR3 protein is CASSFGNLYQGPSGDTQYF. The CDR3 nucleotides read TGCGCCAGCAGCTTCGGAAACCTCTACCAGGGGCCCTCGGGGGATACGCAGTATTTT.

Note on this clonotype: This may be a read error: a much more frequent sequence differs by one nucleotide. This sequence joins TRBV19 and TRBJ1-2; unclear D gene. The CDR3 covers 15 residues. Germline values: CDR1 LNHDA, CDR2 SQIVND (reference sequence). V lost 0 bases, J lost 9 bases, and 17 bases lay in between. The CDR3 here is CASSIDHGGWRCYTF. CDR3 DNA sequence: TGTGCCAGTAGTATAGATCACGGCGGCTGGAGATGCTACACCTTC.

Turning to this clonotype: Just one base apart from a much larger clone, this may be a read error. This chain uses TRBV10-3 with TRBJ2-1; TRBD2 aligns across 16 bases. The CDR3 is made up of 17 amino acids. V gave up 2 bases and J gave up 7 bases; unmatched junction bases: 5. Germline lookup yields CDR1 ENHRY and CDR2 SYGVKD. The CDR3 region has the DNA TGTGCCATCAGTGAGGGGACTAGCGGGAGGGCCTCTAATGAGCAGTTCTTC. Amino acid sequence: CAISEGTSGRASNEQFF.

This clonotype has only one observation. Sequence at one end of the junction differs from germline and may be a read error. The rearrangement links TRBV28 to TRBJ1-5; D perhaps matches TRBD1 (5 bases). The CDR3 is made up of 14 amino acids. CDR1 is MDHEN and CDR2 is SYDVKM in the germline V gene. CDR3 in amino acids: CASSPWDGNQSQHF. DNA for the CDR3: TGTGCCAGCAGTCCTTGGGACGGAAATCAGTCCCAGCATTTT. The full variable domain, completed using reference TRBV28 and TRBJ1-5, is DVKVTQSSRYLVKRTGEKVFLECVQDMDHENMFWYRQDPGLGLRLIYFSYDVKMKEKGDIPEGYSVSREKKERFSLILESASTNQTSMYLCASSPWDGNQSQHFGDGTRLSIL.

About this clonotype: One junction end does not reproduce the germline sequence, and a read error may be involved. The rearrangement uses TRBV24-1 and TRBJ1-2; a possible D gene is TRBD1 (6 bases). The germline CDR1 and CDR2 sequences are KGHDR and SFDVKD. The CDR3 contains 15 residues. CDR3 region: CTTSDPRDPGGGYSF. In nucleotides, the CDR3 is TGTACCACCAGTGATCCTCGCGACCCCGGTGGGGGCTACAGCTTC.

V usage is TRBV25-1 and J usage is TRBJ2-3; D is ambiguous. CDR3 length equals 14 residues. Trimming took 7 bases from V and 2 from J, leaving 13 bases between them. Germline CDR1 reads MGHDK; CDR2 reads SYGVNS. The CDR3: CASTPSRDTDTQYF. CDR3 DNA: TGTGCCAGCACACCATCGCGAGACACAGATACGCAGTATTTT.

The sample holds a few counts of this clonotype. The chain links TRBV7-2 to TRBJ2-3; 8 nucleotides line up with TRBD2. CDR3 size: 16 residues. CDR1 SGHTA and CDR2 FQGNSA come from the germline V gene. V lost 5 bases to trimming and J lost 2 bases; unmatched junction nucleotides: 9. As DNA, the CDR3 is TGTGCCAGCAGCACCTTAGCGGGGAGAATCACAGATACGCAGTATTTT. Protein: CASSTLAGRITDTQYF.

This clonotype was observed many times. The rearrangement joins TRBV28 to TRBJ2-1; TRBD2 agrees at 8 bases. Germline lookup yields CDR1 MDHEN and CDR2 SYDVKM. J lost 4 bases, V lost 4 bases, and 12 bases had no gene match. There are 17 residues in the CDR3. CDR3 protein: CASSSAEWREAYNEQFF. In DNA form, the CDR3 reads TGTGCCAGCAGTTCCGCCGAATGGCGGGAGGCTTACAATGAGCAGTTCTTC.

Concerning this clonotype: A read error may account for a junction end that differs from germline. This chain connects TRBV5-6 to TRBJ2-2, with D perhaps matching TRBD1 or TRBD2 (5 bases each). Germline V gene lookup returns CDR1 SGHDT and CDR2 YYEEEE. The CDR3 length is 14 residues. The CDR3 loop reads CANSSGTGTGELFF. The CDR3 nucleotides are TGTGCCAACAGCTCAGGGACGGGGACCGGGGAACTGTTTTTT.

A note on this clonotype: A much bigger clone sits one base away, suggesting this may be a read error. The rearrangement uses TRBV11-3 and TRBJ1-1; D unclear. Germline CDR1 and CDR2: SGHNT and YENEEA. Trimming shortened V by 3 bases and J by 0 bases, and 8 bases separated the two germline ends. The CDR3 is 14 amino acids. Here the CDR3 DNA reads TGTGCCAGCAGCTTTGCGGGAGTGAACACTGAAGCTTTCTTT. It codes for CASSFAGVNTEAFF.

The chain has TRBV11-2 and TRBJ2-7, with D possibly matching TRBD1 (6 bases). The V gene's germline CDR1 is SGHAT and CDR2 FQNNGV. The CDR3 loop spans 15 amino acids. V was shortened by 5 bases and J by 4 bases, with 18 bases between the two germline ends. Here the CDR3 DNA reads TGTGCCAGCAGCCCCCGGGTGGGACATGAATACGAGCAGTACTTC. It encodes CASSPRVGHEYEQYF.

Comments on this clonotype: A read error may produce the germline difference seen at one junction end. This chain links TRBV5-1 with TRBJ2-3; D is perhaps TRBD1 (5 bases). This CDR3 has 16 residues. Germline V gene lookup returns CDR1 SGHRS and CDR2 YFSETQ. The chain's CDR3 is CASSTGWVQGADRQYF. As DNA, the CDR3 is TGCGCCAGCAGCACCGGGTGGGTCCAAGGGGCAGATAGGCAGTATTTT.

A word on this clonotype: Since a much larger clone is just one base distant, this may be a read error. The chain uses TRBV12-3 or TRBV12-4 and TRBJ2-3; D call uncertain. This CDR3 spans 15 amino acids. The CDR3 spells CASSLAHSGESTRYF. The CDR3 nucleotides read TGTGCCAGCAGTTTAGCGCACAGTGGGGAAAGTACGCGGTATTTT.

V gene TRBV28 combines with J gene TRBJ1-2, with 7 nucleotides matching TRBD1. J lost 2 bases, V lost 3 bases, and 9 bases had no gene match. CDR3 length equals 16 residues. From germline, CDR1 is MDHEN and CDR2 SYDVKM. In DNA, the CDR3 is TGTGCCAGCAGTTTTTCTCCCGGGACAGACAACTATGGCTACACCTTC. This encodes CASSFSPGTDNYGYTF.

The chain couples TRBV5-1 to TRBJ2-2; 12 bases align to TRBD2. The junction had 20 bases not matched to a gene; V was cut back by 4 bases and J by 10 bases. Germline-derived CDR1 and CDR2 are SGHRS and YFSETQ. The CDR3 has 19 amino acids. CDR3 residues: CASSPSLTSGSTGPEELFF. The CDR3 region has the DNA TGCGCCAGCAGCCCATCCCTGACTAGCGGGAGCACTGGTCCCGAGGAGCTGTTTTTT.

The rearrangement uses TRBV29-1 and TRBJ2-2; D may be TRBD1 (6 bases). Germline loops: CDR1 SQVTM, CDR2 ANQGSEA. The V and J ends lost 7 bases and 11 bases respectively, with 23 bases between them. The CDR3 has 14 residues. The CDR3 region has the DNA TGCAGCGCAACAGGGCTTCTAAACACCGAAGAGCTGTTTTTT. It specifies CSATGLLNTEELFF.

Worth noting for this clonotype: A single base separates this from a much larger clone, so it may be a read error. The genes are TRBV28 and TRBJ2-7, with D maybe TRBD2 (5 bases). This CDR3 comprises 15 residues. V lost 5 bases, J lost 5 bases, and 19 bases lay in between. Germline V CDR1 and CDR2: MDHEN, SYDVKM. CDR3 protein: CASSMLGSTENEQYF. The CDR3 coding sequence is TGTGCCAGCAGTATGCTGGGGAGTACGGAAAACGAGCAGTACTTC.

This sequence joins TRBV23-1 and TRBJ2-3, with a tentative D call TRBD1 (5 bases). TRBV23-1 is reported as an ORF; its role is uncertain. Trimming stripped 10 bases from V and 2 bases from J, with 16 bases between. The CDR3 covers 14 residues. This chain's CDR3 is CAIRLAGPTDTQYF. DNA for the CDR3: TGCGCCATCAGGTTGGCAGGGCCCACAGATACGCAGTATTTT.

This rearrangement joins TRBV7-8 to TRBJ2-5; no definite D call. Trimming removed 3 bases from V and 2 bases from J, with 13 bases in between. CDR1 is SGHVS, CDR2 FQNEAQ, per germline. The CDR3 is made up of 15 amino acids. DNA of the CDR3: TGTGCCAGCAGCTTTGGTTCGGGCGAACAAGAGACCCAGTACTTC. Translation: CASSFGSGEQETQYF. Filled out from reference TRBV7-8 and TRBJ2-5, the complete variable domain reads GAGVSQSPRYKVAKRGQDVALRCDPISGHVSLFWYQQALGQGPEFLTYFQNEAQLDKSGLPSDRFFAERPEGSVSTLKIQRTQQEDSAVYLCASSFGSGEQETQYFGPGTRLLVL.

On this clonotype: This may be a read error: a much more frequent sequence differs by one nucleotide. This sequence joins TRBV6-1 and TRBJ1-4, with D possibly TRBD1 on 6 matching bases. The germline V gene encodes CDR1 MNHNS and CDR2 SASEGT. The CDR3 is made up of 15 amino acids. The CDR3 coding sequence is TGTGCCGGCAGTCGCCGGGGAGGGGGGGTTGAAAAACTGTTTTTT. It yields the protein CAGSRRGGGVEKLFF.

As concerns this clonotype: This likely comes from a read error, as the CDR3 has no conserved phenylalanine or tryptophan at its end. V usage is TRBV11-2 and J usage is TRBJ2-7; D perhaps matches TRBD1 (5 bases). Germline CDR1 reads SGHAT; CDR2 reads FQNNGV. The CDR3 is 14 amino acids. CDR3 loop: CTSSPTRQTYEQYS. CDR3 DNA sequence: TGTACCAGCAGCCCCACACGACAGACCTACGAGCAGTACTCC.